This TCR beta chain was sequenced in a study of CD8 T cells in Susac syndrome (dated by TCRdb to between 2018 and 2020). Describing the broader study: Whether CD8+ T cell activation and differentiation in Susac syndrome was antigen driven was tested using repertoire sequencing. The clonality of the CD8+ T cell repertoire was compared across 12 healthy donors, about 14 Susac syndrome patients and around 15 multiple sclerosis patients.

RNA was extracted using the RNeasy kit, and roughly 0.5 to 1 microgram was reverse transcribed with random hexamers. TCR beta CDR3 regions were amplified with the immunoSEQ multiplex PCR assay covering 54 Vbeta and 13 Jbeta segments. Bias from PCR amplification was corrected by using a synthetic template baseline for primer optimization and for computational correction. Turning to the authors' computational methods: Reads were assigned to V, D and J genes according to IMGT and analyzed in immunoSEQ Analyzer, with only productive sequences retained. Clonality was computed as one minus Shannon entropy normalized by log2 of the number of productive unique sequences. For each patient and control, public and private clones were evaluated among the 100 most prevalent clones. Clones were defined as Susac-specific when absent from the healthy and MS cohorts, from approximately 1,100 published viral clones and from other ImmuneACCESS disease sequences. TCRdb took the public reads, trimmed them with fastp at Q25, ran MiXCR for clone calling and kept in-frame beta chains. Every entry covers one CDR3 protein and lists the most common genes and DNA from its rows. The V and J calls were determined by TCRdb, not by the authors. Recorded for this sample are roughly 150,000 distinct CDR3 sequences; around 95% of them occurred a single time. Of the sample, 0.13% to 0.15% falls within the top ten clones.

Peripheral blood CD8+ and CD4+ T cells from healthy donors, Susac syndrome patients and multiple sclerosis patients were profiled by high-throughput TCR beta sequencing. Treatment-naive patients with stable or active relapsing-remitting disease fulfilling revised McDonald criteria were used as multiple sclerosis controls. Bulk CD8+ and CD4+ T cells were purified by magnetic negative isolation, whereas CD8+ TEMRA cells were enriched by FACS. Blood was collected in EDTA tubes and processed within 24 hours, with PBMCs isolated through density gradient centrifugation. PBMCs intended for TCR sequencing were cryopreserved in liquid nitrogen and thawed later in a water bath at 37 degrees C. Purity of sorted or isolated CD4+, CD8+ and CD8+ TEMRA cells was at least 90%. Worth noting for this clonotype: The target of this receptor is not known. No much larger clone exists at a distance of one base, and base qualities are not known.

The V end loses 4 bases and the J end loses 5 bases, and a stretch of 12 bases separates them. The CDR3, from cysteine to phenylalanine, totals 13 residues. The DNA shown is the 39-base CDR3, in frame from base 1. For CDR1 and CDR2, the germline V gene lists SGHDN and FVKESK. The paper's findings and limits, for the study overall: The number of individuals in the TCR sequencing and HLA analysis was acknowledged as relatively small.

The source material was CD8+ T cells from PBMCs. The source of this sequence is a human donor with multiple sclerosis. The chain uses TRBV14 and TRBJ2-7; no D segment can be confidently identified. The CDR3 protein: CASSLPASHEQYF. The DNA is TGTGCCAGCAGCCTCCCGGCGTCCCACGAGCAGTACTTC.